This note documents a single T cell receptor beta chain sequence. The antigen remains undetermined. The sample belongs to a study of T cell responses to AZD1222 COVID-19 vaccine. Study results and caveats: Clonal diversity was possibly underestimated, and white British individuals and females predominated among donors. Spike-wide coverage was observed for vaccine-associated CD4 TCRs, with dominant responses at 160-218 and 743-854.

V was clipped by 2 bases and J by 6 bases, with 14 bases between them. This CDR3 is 15 amino acids long. CDR1 MGHRA and CDR2 YSYEKL come from the germline V gene. Libraries were prepared by immunoSEQ multiplex PCR; TCRdb keeps only in-frame clonotypes and omits some of them. The data show more than 85,000 clones, about nine tenths seen once. The clonotype was recovered from an adult who received the AZD1222 COVID-19 vaccine. The V and J genes are TRBV4-1 and TRBJ1-5; D possibly corresponds to TRBD1 (5 bases). The source was peripheral blood, collected 28 days after the second AZD1222 dose. CDR3 nucleotides: TGCGCCAGCAGCCAAAGCTCAGGGTTTCGTCAGCCCCAGCATTTT. It is translated as CASSQSSGFRQPQHF.